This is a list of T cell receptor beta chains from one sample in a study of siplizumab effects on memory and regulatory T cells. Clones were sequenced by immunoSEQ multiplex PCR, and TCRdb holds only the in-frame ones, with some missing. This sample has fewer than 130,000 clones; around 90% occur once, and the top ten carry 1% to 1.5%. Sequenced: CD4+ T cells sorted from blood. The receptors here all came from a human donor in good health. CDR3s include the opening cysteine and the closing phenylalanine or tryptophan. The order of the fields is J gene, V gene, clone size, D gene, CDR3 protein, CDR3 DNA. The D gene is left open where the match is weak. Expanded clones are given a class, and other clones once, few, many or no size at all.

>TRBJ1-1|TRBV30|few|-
CAWRGTVNTEAFF
TGTGCCTGGAGAGGAACGGTGAACACTGAAGCTTTCTTT
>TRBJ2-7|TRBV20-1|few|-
CSAREVYEQYF
TGCAGTGCTAGAGAGGTCTACGAGCAGTACTTC
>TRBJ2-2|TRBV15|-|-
CATSASRWNTGELFF
TGTGCCACCAGCGCCAGCAGATGGAACACCGGGGAGCTGTTTTTT
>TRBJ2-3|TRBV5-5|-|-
CASSLVRFYTDTQYF
TGTGCCAGCAGCTTGGTGCGGTTTTACACAGATACGCAGTATTTT
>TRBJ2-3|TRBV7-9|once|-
CASRTVDTQYF
TGTGCCAGCAGGACTGTAGATACGCAGTATTTT
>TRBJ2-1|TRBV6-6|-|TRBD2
CATNPGLGYNEQFF
TGTGCCACCAATCCGGGACTAGGATACAATGAGCAGTTCTTC
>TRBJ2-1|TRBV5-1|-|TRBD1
CASSSRGYEQFF
TGCGCCAGCAGCTCCAGGGGGTATGAGCAGTTCTTC
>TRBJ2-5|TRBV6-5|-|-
CASSYSGALYF
TGTGCCAGCAGTTACTCAGGGGCGCTGTACTTC
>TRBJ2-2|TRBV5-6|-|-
CASSLQGLETGELFF
TGTGCCAGCAGCTTGCAGGGCTTGGAGACCGGGGAGCTGTTTTTT
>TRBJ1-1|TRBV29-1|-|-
CSVLGAGKNTEAFF
TGCAGCGTACTAGGGGCAGGGAAAAACACTGAAGCTTTCTTT
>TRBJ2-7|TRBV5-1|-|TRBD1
CASSQGQGAYEQYF
TGCGCCAGCAGCCAGGGACAGGGGGCATACGAGCAGTACTTC
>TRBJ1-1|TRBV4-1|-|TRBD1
CASSLAGTGGTEAFF
TGCGCCAGCAGTTTGGCCGGGACAGGGGGGACTGAAGCTTTCTTT
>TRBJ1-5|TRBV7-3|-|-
CASDILDSKGGQPQHF
TGTGCCAGCGATATTCTGGATTCGAAGGGGGGTCAGCCCCAGCATTTT
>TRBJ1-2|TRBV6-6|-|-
CASSAAGTDYGYTF
TGTGCCAGCAGTGCGGCCGGGACCGACTATGGCTACACCTTC
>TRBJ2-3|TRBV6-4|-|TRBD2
CASSVLAGGGDTDTQYF
TGTGCCAGCAGTGTACTAGCGGGAGGAGGGGACACAGATACGCAGTATTTT
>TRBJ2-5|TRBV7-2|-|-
CASSLRRVQETQYF
TGTGCCAGCAGCTTACGGCGTGTCCAAGAGACCCAGTACTTC
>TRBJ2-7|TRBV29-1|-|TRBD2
CSVGGPRGTAYEQYF
TGCAGCGTTGGCGGACCGCGGGGGACCGCCTACGAGCAGTACTTC
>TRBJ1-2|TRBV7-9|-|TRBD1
CASSLPGTVYGYTF
TGTGCCAGCAGCTTACCCGGGACAGTTTATGGCTACACCTTC
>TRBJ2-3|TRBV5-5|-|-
CASSPGGVRDTQYF
TGTGCCAGCAGCCCGGGTGGGGTGCGAGATACGCAGTATTTT
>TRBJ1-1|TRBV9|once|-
CASSGGFRKNTEAFF
TGTGCCAGCAGCGGGGGCTTTCGGAAAAACACTGAAGCTTTCTTT
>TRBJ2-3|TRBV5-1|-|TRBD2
CASSPTSGGPGSTQYF
TGCGCCAGCAGCCCAACTAGCGGGGGGCCCGGTAGTACGCAGTATTTT
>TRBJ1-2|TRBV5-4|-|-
CASSFRGGYTF
TGTGCCAGCAGCTTTAGGGGGGGCTACACCTTC
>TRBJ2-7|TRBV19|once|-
CASSNSGFSYEQYF
TGTGCCAGTAGTAACAGCGGGTTCTCCTACGAGCAGTACTTC
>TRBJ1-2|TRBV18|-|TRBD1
CASTGTGAEYYGYTF
TGTGCCAGCACCGGGACAGGGGCTGAATACTATGGCTACACCTTC
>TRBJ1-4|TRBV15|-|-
CATSRLDSREKLFF
TGTGCCACCAGCAGGCTGGACAGTCGTGAAAAACTGTTTTTT
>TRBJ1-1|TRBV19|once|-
CASIKGAGPKNTEAFF
TGTGCCAGTATAAAAGGGGCAGGGCCAAAGAACACTGAAGCTTTCTTT
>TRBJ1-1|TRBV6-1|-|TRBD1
CASSEVGRGPNEAFF
TGTGCCAGCAGTGAAGTAGGCAGGGGGCCAAATGAAGCTTTCTTT
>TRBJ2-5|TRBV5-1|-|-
CASSPGQPGATQYF
TGCGCCAGCAGCCCCGGACAACCAGGTGCGACCCAGTACTTC
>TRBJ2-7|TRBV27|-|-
CASSLGSWSYEQYF
TGTGCCAGCAGTTTAGGCTCCTGGTCCTACGAGCAGTACTTC
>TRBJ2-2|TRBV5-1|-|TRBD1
CASSSGQGVAGELFF
TGCGCCAGCAGCTCGGGACAGGGCGTCGCCGGGGAGCTGTTTTTT
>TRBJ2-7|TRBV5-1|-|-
CASSGTSYEQYF
TGCGCCAGCTCGGGCACCTCCTACGAGCAGTACTTC
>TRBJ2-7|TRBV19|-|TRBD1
CASSPLASGTVNYEQYF
TGTGCCAGTAGTCCTTTGGCCTCCGGGACAGTGAATTACGAGCAGTACTTC
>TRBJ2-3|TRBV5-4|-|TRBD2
CASSSGLAGRGTDTQYF
TGTGCCAGCAGCTCCGGACTAGCGGGGAGGGGCACAGATACGCAGTATTTT
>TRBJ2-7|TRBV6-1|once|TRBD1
CASSHPGQGNYEQYF
TGTGCCAGCAGCCACCCGGGACAGGGTAACTACGAGCAGTACTTC
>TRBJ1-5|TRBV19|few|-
CASSRYNQPQHF
TGTGCCAGTAGTCGATACAATCAGCCCCAGCATTTT
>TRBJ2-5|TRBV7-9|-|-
CASSFPIPTDGTFKYF
TGTGCCAGCAGCTTCCCGATACCAACGGACGGGACGTTCAAGTACTTC
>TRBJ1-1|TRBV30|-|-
CAWSVSSRGTRILAFF
TGTGCCTGGAGTGTTTCCAGTCGGGGGACAAGGATCTTAGCTTTCTTT
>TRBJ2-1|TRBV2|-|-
CASRRGSGVRNEQFF
TGTGCCAGCAGGAGGGGGTCAGGGGTCAGGAATGAGCAGTTCTTC
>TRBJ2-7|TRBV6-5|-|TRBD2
CASSYLLAGGVSEQYF
TGTGCCAGCAGTTACCTCTTAGCGGGAGGAGTCTCCGAGCAGTACTTC
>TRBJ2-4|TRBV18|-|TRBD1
CASSPGTGGGNIQYF
TGTGCCAGCTCACCCGGGACAGGGGGCGGAAACATTCAGTACTTC
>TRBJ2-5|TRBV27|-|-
CASSKRQVQETQYF
TGTGCCAGCAGTAAAAGGCAGGTACAAGAGACCCAGTACTTC
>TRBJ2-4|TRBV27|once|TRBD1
CASRKRQGIEKNIQYF
TGTGCCAGCAGAAAGAGACAGGGGATAGAGAAAAACATTCAGTACTTC
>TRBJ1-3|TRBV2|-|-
CASKKDGRASGNTIYF
TGTGCCAGCAAGAAGGACGGACGGGCCTCTGGAAACACCATATATTTT
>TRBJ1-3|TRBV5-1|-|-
CASSFAGSGNTIYF
TGCGCCAGCAGCTTTGCGGGTTCCGGAAACACCATATATTTT
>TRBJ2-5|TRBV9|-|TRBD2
CASSETSGRIETQYF
TGTGCCAGCAGCGAAACTAGCGGGAGGATTGAGACCCAGTACTTC
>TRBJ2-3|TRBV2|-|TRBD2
CASRMGLAGGTDTQYF
TGTGCCAGCAGGATGGGACTAGCGGGGGGCACAGATACGCAGTATTTT
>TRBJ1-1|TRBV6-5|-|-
CASSYEFRSNTEAFF
TGTGCCAGCAGTTACGAGTTCAGAAGCAACACTGAAGCTTTCTTT
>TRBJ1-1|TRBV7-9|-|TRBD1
CASSLLADRDDTEAFF
TGTGCCAGCAGCTTATTGGCCGACAGGGACGACACTGAAGCTTTCTTT